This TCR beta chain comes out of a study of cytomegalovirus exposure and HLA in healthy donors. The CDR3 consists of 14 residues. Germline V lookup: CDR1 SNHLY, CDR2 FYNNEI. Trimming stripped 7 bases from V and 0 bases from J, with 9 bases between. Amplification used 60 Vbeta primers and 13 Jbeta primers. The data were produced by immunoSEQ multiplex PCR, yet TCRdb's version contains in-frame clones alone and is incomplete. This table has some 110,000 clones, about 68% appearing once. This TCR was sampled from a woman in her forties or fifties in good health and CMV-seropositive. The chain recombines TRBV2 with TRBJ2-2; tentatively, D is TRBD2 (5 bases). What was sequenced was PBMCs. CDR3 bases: TGTGCCAGCACGGCGGGCGCGAACACCGGGGAGCTGTTTTTT. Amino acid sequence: CASTAGANTGELFF.